This is a list of T cell receptor beta chains from one sample in a study of shared clonotypes between healthy human individuals. Libraries were prepared by immunoSEQ multiplex PCR; TCRdb keeps only in-frame clonotypes and omits some of them. The sample lists approximately 720,000 clones; about 92% were seen once. Sample: naive CD8+ T cells sorted from blood. These receptors were obtained from a man aged 25 to 40 in good health. CDR3s include the opening cysteine and the closing phenylalanine or tryptophan. D genes are given only for firm matches. Only part of the rows carry a size: once, few, many, or a class if the clone is expanded.

clone size,J gene,V gene,D gene,CDR3 DNA,CDR3 protein
.,TRBJ2-7,TRBV5-8,.,TGTGCCAGCAGCTTGGTTGGGACATACACTTACGAGCAGTACTTC,CASSLVGTYTYEQYF
.,TRBJ2-3,TRBV10-1,.,TGCGCCAGCAGTCCGGGGACGGCAGATACGCAGTATTTT,CASSPGTADTQYF
.,TRBJ2-1,TRBV5-5,.,TGTGCCAGCAGCTTGGAAAGGGCTGCATCGCGTGGGGCCAATGAGCAGTTCTTC,CASSLERAASRGANEQFF
.,TRBJ2-1,TRBV5-1,.,TGCGCCAGCAGCTTGGCATCTAGCGCGTACAATGAGCAGTTCTTC,CASSLASSAYNEQFF
.,TRBJ2-7,TRBV5-1,.,TGCGCCAGCAGCTTGGGGGCTACAGGGACCAGCGAGCAGTACTTC,CASSLGATGTSEQYF
once,TRBJ2-7,TRBV19,.,TGTGCCAGTAGTATTGTGGGATCATCCTACGAGCAGTACTTC,CASSIVGSSYEQYF
.,TRBJ1-2,TRBV19,TRBD1,TGTGCCAGTAGTATCCCGGGACAGGGGCCGCTGGGCTACACCTTC,CASSIPGQGPLGYTF
.,TRBJ1-1,TRBV6-5,.,TGTGCCAGCAGTTCTGAAAAGCAGTATAACACTGAAGCTTTCTTT,CASSSEKQYNTEAFF
.,TRBJ2-7,TRBV11-3,TRBD2,TGTGCCAGCAGCTCCTTCCCGGGACTAGGAGCCGAGCAGTACTTC,CASSSFPGLGAEQYF
.,TRBJ2-5,TRBV7-9,.,TGTGCCAGCAGCTTACCTCTACACCAAGAGACCCAGTACTTC,CASSLPLHQETQYF
.,TRBJ2-1,TRBV29-1,TRBD2,TGCAGCGTTGAAGTGGTAACTAGCGGTTCCTACAATGAGCAGTTCTTC,CSVEVVTSGSYNEQFF
once,TRBJ2-1,TRBV27,TRBD2,TGTGCCAGCAGTTTACCCTTCAAGCGGGGAGCGTCTAGAAATGAGCAGTTCTTC,CASSLPFKRGASRNEQFF
.,TRBJ2-1,TRBV7-9,.,TGTGCCAGCAGCTCCCGTAACTACAATGAGCAGTTCTTC,CASSSRNYNEQFF
.,TRBJ2-5,TRBV15,.,TGTGCCACCAGCAGAGAGGGGGGTGGGGAGACCCAGTACTTC,CATSREGGGETQYF
.,TRBJ2-1,TRBV4-3,TRBD1,TGCGCCAGCAGCCAAGATGGGACAGGGGTCAATGAGCAGTTCTTC,CASSQDGTGVNEQFF
.,TRBJ2-1,TRBV10-2,.,TGCGCCAGCAGTGGGGGTCGTAAATCTTCTACCCTCAATGAGCAGTTCTTC,CASSGGRKSSTLNEQFF
.,TRBJ2-7,TRBV7-9,TRBD2,TGTGCCAGCAGCCGGACTAGCGGGAGCTCCTACGAGCAGTACTTC,CASSRTSGSSYEQYF
.,TRBJ2-3,TRBV9,.,TGTGCCAGCAGCAAATTTGGGGCGGAATTAGCGGCAGATACGCAGTATTTT,CASSKFGAELAADTQYF
.,TRBJ2-7,TRBV28,TRBD2,TGTGCCAGCAGCAGAATAACTTGGACTAGCCGACCCTCCTACGAGCAGTACTTC,CASSRITWTSRPSYEQYF
.,TRBJ2-7,TRBV28,TRBD2,TGTGCCAGCAGCACTCCGACTAGCGGGAGTCGCGAGCAGTACTTC,CASSTPTSGSREQYF
.,TRBJ2-2,TRBV7-2,TRBD1,TGTGCCAGCAGGAGACCCGGGACAGACACCGGGGAGCTGTTTTTT,CASRRPGTDTGELFF
few,TRBJ2-7,TRBV7-9,.,TGTGCCAGCAGCCCTGGGGGAACCTACGAGCAGTACTTC,CASSPGGTYEQYF
.,TRBJ2-1,TRBV19,TRBD2,TGTGCCAGTAGTATCGGAGCGGGAGTGGACAATGAGCAGTTCTTC,CASSIGAGVDNEQFF